This is a list of T cell receptor beta chains from one sample in a study of shared clonotypes between healthy human individuals. Generated by immunoSEQ multiplex PCR, the TCRdb table keeps only in-frame clones and is missing some. The sample has more than 2 million clones, 90% to 95% seen once. Specimen: naive CD4+ T cells sorted from blood. Receptors originate from a man aged 18 to 29 in good health. Each CDR3 is given with its conserved first and last residue. The D gene is left open where the match is weak. A clone size is listed for some rows: how often the clone was seen (once, few, many), or a class if it is expanded.

>.|TRBV9|TRBJ2-4|.
CASSGQGEGIQYF
TGTGCCAGCAGCGGGCAGGGGGAGGGCATTCAGTACTTC
>TRBD2|TRBV5-1|TRBJ2-5|.
CASSSTGASGRPQETQYF
TGCGCCAGCAGCAGCACCGGGGCTAGCGGGAGACCTCAAGAGACCCAGTACTTC
>.|TRBV6-6|TRBJ1-1|.
CASSYRTDNTEAFF
TGTGCCAGCAGTTACAGAACAGACAACACTGAAGCTTTCTTT
>.|TRBV29-1|TRBJ1-1|once
CSVKQGSEAFF
TGCAGCGTAAAACAGGGTAGCGAAGCTTTCTTT
>.|TRBV6-5|TRBJ1-1|.
CASSPTGFGNTEAFF
TGTGCCAGCAGCCCAACAGGGTTCGGGAACACTGAAGCTTTCTTT
>TRBD1|TRBV5-6|TRBJ2-7|.
CASSPRTGASSYEQYF
TGTGCCAGCAGCCCGCGCACAGGGGCAAGCTCCTACGAGCAGTACTTC
>TRBD2|TRBV2|TRBJ2-7|.
CASGEPGLAGEAYEQYF
TGTGCCAGCGGTGAACCGGGACTAGCGGGAGAGGCCTACGAGCAGTACTTC
>.|TRBV5-4|TRBJ1-5|.
CASSLGGDGVNQPQHF
TGTGCCAGCAGCTTGGGGGGGGACGGAGTCAATCAGCCCCAGCATTTT
>TRBD2|TRBV6-6|TRBJ2-3|.
CASGTSSNPDTQYF
TGTGCCAGCGGGACTAGCTCGAACCCAGATACGCAGTATTTT
>TRBD1|TRBV6-1|TRBJ1-6|few
CASHRGGDNSPLHF
TGTGCCAGCCACAGGGGTGGCGATAATTCACCCCTCCACTTT
>.|TRBV7-2|TRBJ1-1|.
CASSLPLTEAFF
TGTGCCAGCAGCTTACCTCTCACTGAAGCTTTCTTT
>TRBD2|TRBV7-2|TRBJ2-5|.
CASSLGLAGYETQYF
TGTGCCAGCAGCCTGGGACTAGCGGGATATGAGACCCAGTACTTC
>TRBD2|TRBV7-9|TRBJ2-2|.
CASRSMGLARNTGELFF
TGTGCCAGCAGATCAATGGGACTAGCAAGGAACACCGGGGAGCTGTTTTTT
>TRBD1|TRBV6-4|TRBJ1-5|once
CASRDRGMGQPQHF
TGTGCCAGCAGGGACAGGGGAATGGGTCAGCCCCAGCATTTT
>TRBD1|TRBV28|TRBJ1-2|.
CASTITGDGGYTF
TGTGCCAGCACCATAACAGGGGATGGAGGCTACACCTTC
>.|TRBV6-5|TRBJ2-2|.
CATNRGGNTGELFF
TGTGCCACCAACAGGGGAGGCAACACCGGGGAGCTGTTTTTT
>.|TRBV18|TRBJ2-7|once
CASSPFSGVPYEQYF
TGTGCCAGCTCACCATTCTCCGGGGTCCCCTACGAGCAGTACTTC
>TRBD1|TRBV5-1|TRBJ2-3|.
CASSIQGGTDTQYF
TGCGCCAGCAGTATACAGGGGGGCACAGATACGCAGTATTTT
>.|TRBV2|TRBJ2-3|.
CASSVSPPGRYGDTQYF
TGTGCCAGCAGTGTGTCTCCCCCAGGGAGATATGGGGATACGCAGTATTTT
>TRBD2|TRBV6-1|TRBJ2-1|once
CASIPGLAPSSEQFF
TGTGCCAGCATCCCGGGACTAGCCCCCTCTAGTGAGCAGTTCTTC
>TRBD2|TRBV18|TRBJ2-7|.
CASSPPFMTSGSYEQYF
TGTGCCAGCTCACCACCGTTTATGACTAGCGGTTCCTACGAGCAGTACTTC